Following are 28 T cell receptor beta chains from one sample sequenced in a study of blood T cell repertoires in COVID-19 (dated by TCRdb to about 2020). Library preparation was by the immunoSEQ multiplex PCR assay. Entries here come from immuneACCESS through TCRdb and include only in-frame sequences with V and J called. Some clones fail to appear in such tables; in the studies checked, an unresolved V gene covers under half of the shortfall, and the cause of the remainder is unknown. A total of more than 200,000 clones appear in this sample, over 70% of them only once. The ten largest clones take up 25% to 35% of the sample. Sequenced material: peripheral blood. The origin of the receptors is a middle-aged man with acute or convalescent COVID-19.

This clone was recorded a few times. The junction and the germline gene differ at one end; a read error may be behind it. This chain connects TRBV9 to TRBJ2-5, with D uncertain. The germline gives CDR1 SGDLS, CDR2 YYNGEE. The CDR3 is made up of 13 amino acids. CDR3 protein: CASSVGLQEAQYF. Written as DNA, the CDR3 is TGTGCCAGCAGCGTAGGCCTCCAAGAGGCCCAGTACTTC.

This clone was seen only once. V gene TRBV25-1 combines with J gene TRBJ1-1, with no clear D. Germline CDR1 and CDR2: MGHDK and SYGVNS. The length of the CDR3 is 15 residues. V lost 3 bases to trimming and J lost 3 bases, with 14 bases between them. In DNA, the CDR3 is TGTGCCAGCAGTGATGGAGGGATTGGGGACACTGAAGCTTTCTTT. Its translation is CASSDGGIGDTEAFF.

This clone has only a few counts. V and J are TRBV12-3 or TRBV12-4 and TRBJ1-1; a weak D match, TRBD1 (5 bases). The CDR3 spans 13 residues. Trimming pared 1 base from V and 10 bases from J, leaving 13 bases between. CDR3 in amino acids: CASSLGHGGGAFF. The CDR3 bases are TGTGCCAGCAGTTTAGGTCATGGGGGGGGAGCTTTCTTT.

This chain joins TRBV4-1 and TRBJ2-3; 11 nucleotides match TRBD2. Germline trimming cut 4 bases from V and 0 bases from J; bases unmatched to any gene: 3. CDR3 size: 16 residues. Germline loops: CDR1 MGHRA, CDR2 YSYEKL. CDR3 in amino acids: CASSRRTSGSTDTQYF. In nucleotides, the CDR3 is TGCGCCAGCAGCCGTCGGACTAGCGGGAGCACAGATACGCAGTATTTT.

This clone was seen only once. The chain is built from TRBV5-1 and TRBJ2-1; TRBD1 matches 7 bases. CDR1 is SGHRS and CDR2 is YFSETQ in the germline V gene. The J segment lost 2 bases and the V segment lost 7 bases, leaving 9 bases of the junction unmatched. The CDR3 loop spans 15 amino acids. DNA for the CDR3: TGCGCCAGCTGGGATGGGGACAGAACCTACAATGAGCAGTTCTTC. Translating it yields CASWDGDRTYNEQFF.

In its sample, this clone was seen a few times. This chain joins TRBV21-1 and TRBJ2-1; TRBD1 reflects the table's D call only, with no check against the DNA. TRBV21-1 has pseudogene status. This CDR3 contains 16 residues. The CDR3 reads CASSRSRDRGYNEQFF. CDR3 DNA sequence: TGTGCCAGCAGCAGGAGCCGGGACAGGGGGTACAATGAGCAGTTCTTC.

The chain combines TRBV12-3 or TRBV12-4 with TRBJ2-3; D gene unclear. V dropped 6 bases and J dropped 0 bases, with 7 bases sitting between them. The length of the CDR3 is 13 residues. CDR3: CASSPSSTDTQYF. As DNA, the CDR3 is TGTGCCAGCAGCCCGTCTAGCACAGATACGCAGTATTTT.

In its sample, this clone was seen many times. The germline gene is not matched at one end of the junction; a read error may be the cause. The chain employs TRBV6-1 and TRBJ1-2; no reliable D call. CDR3 size: 11 residues. From germline, CDR1 is MNHNS and CDR2 SASEGT. CDR3 region: CASREGHGYTF. Written as DNA, the CDR3 is TGTGCCAGCAGGGAAGGGCATGGCTACACCTTC.

The rearrangement joins TRBV7-2 to TRBJ2-3; 8 nucleotides match TRBD1. The germline CDR1 and CDR2 sequences are SGHTA and FQGNSA. Trimming at V came to 3 bases and at J to 2 bases, leaving 4 bases not matched to a gene. The CDR3 totals 15 residues. CDR3: CASSLDRAPTDTQYF. CDR3 nucleotide sequence: TGTGCCAGCAGCTTGGACAGGGCCCCCACAGATACGCAGTATTTT.

This chain links TRBV9 with TRBJ2-7, with TRBD1 matching over 8 bases. Germline CDR1 and CDR2: SGDLS and YYNGEE. This CDR3 contains 14 residues. V lost 2 bases and J lost 1; bases outside the gene matches: 2. CDR3 region: CASSVGDRSYEQYF. CDR3 DNA sequence: TGTGCCAGCAGCGTTGGGGACAGGTCCTACGAGCAGTACTTC.

The rearrangement joins TRBV7-9 to TRBJ2-3; maybe TRBD2 (6 bases). The CDR3 spans 15 residues. CDR1 SEHNR and CDR2 FQNEAQ come from the germline V gene (reference sequence). With 5 bases removed from V and 2 bases from J, the gap between germline ends came to 14 bases. Here the CDR3 DNA reads TGTGCCAGCAGCCAGGGACTTTGGGACACAGATACGCAGTATTTT. Translating gives CASSQGLWDTDTQYF.

The chain carries TRBV18 and TRBJ2-5, with D possibly matching TRBD1 (6 bases). The CDR3 is 13 amino acids. The V end lost 3 bases, the J end lost 3 bases, and 8 bases lay between the germline ends. Germline values: CDR1 KGHSH, CDR2 LQKENI. This CDR3 is CASSPSGEETQYF. CDR3 nucleotide sequence: TGTGCCAGCTCACCTTCAGGGGAAGAGACCCAGTACTTC.

The V and J genes are TRBV30 and TRBJ1-2; TRBD1 aligns across 9 bases. V shed 4 bases and J 4 bases; nucleotides not matched to a gene: 13. This CDR3 is 16 amino acids long. Germline-derived CDR1 and CDR2 are GTSNPN and SVGIG (reference sequence). This chain's CDR3 is CAWTPTQGASGYGYTF. The CDR3 region has the DNA TGTGCCTGGACTCCTACACAGGGGGCGAGTGGCTATGGCTACACCTTC.

The V and J genes are TRBV2 and TRBJ2-7; D gene uncertain. The V gene lost 4 bases and the J gene lost 4 bases, with 14 bases spanning the gap. Germline lookup yields CDR1 SNHLY and CDR2 FYNNEI. The CDR3 has 14 amino acids. The CDR3 nucleotides read TGTGCCAGCAGTGGGCCAGTAGCCGATTACGAGCAGTACTTC. Translating gives CASSGPVADYEQYF.

The chain uses TRBV7-2 and TRBJ2-5; D is unresolved. The CDR3 loop spans 11 amino acids. Trimming left V 5 bases short and J 5 bases short, with 6 bases between. CDR1 is SGHTA and CDR2 is FQGNSA in the germline V gene. CDR3 region: CASSLKETQYF. CDR3 sequence (DNA): TGTGCCAGCAGCCTAAAGGAGACCCAGTACTTC.

The J gene is TRBJ2-7, the V gene TRBV13, with a weak D call TRBD2 (6 bases). The germline CDR1 and CDR2 sequences are PRHDT and FYEKMQ (reference sequence). The CDR3 contains 14 residues. The germline V and J ends were trimmed by 1 base and 6 bases, with 13 bases remaining between them. The CDR3 region is CASSLAGEDREQYF. The CDR3 DNA is TGTGCCAGCAGCTTAGCGGGAGAGGATCGCGAGCAGTACTTC.

V is TRBV5-6 and J is TRBJ2-3, with 7 nucleotides matching TRBD1. CDR1 and CDR2 (germline): SGHDT, YYEEEE. The CDR3 loop spans 15 amino acids. The ends lost 1 base at V and 6 bases at J; junction bases unmatched: 8. CDR3 residues: CASSLWDRRRDTQYF. For the CDR3, the DNA is TGTGCCAGCAGCTTGTGGGACAGAAGAAGGGATACGCAGTATTTT.

The chain couples TRBV10-3 to TRBJ2-5; 16 bases fit TRBD2. J gave up 3 bases and V 6 bases, and 1 base lay outside the gene matches. Looked up from germline, CDR1 is ENHRY and CDR2 is SYGVKD. This CDR3 is built from 15 residues. DNA for the CDR3: TGTGCCATCAGGGGGACTAGCGGGAGGGAAGAGACCCAGTACTTC. As protein: CAIRGTSGREETQYF.

This rearrangement joins TRBV7-8 to TRBJ2-3; 7 nucleotides align to TRBD2. In germline, CDR1 is SGHVS, CDR2 FQNEAQ. J was trimmed by 2 bases and V by 4 bases; bases with no gene match: 12. The CDR3 has 17 residues. CDR3 sequence (DNA): TGTGCCAGCAGCTCACCCATACTAGCGCTTGTCACAGATACGCAGTATTTT. Its protein is CASSSPILALVTDTQYF.

V usage is TRBV5-8 and J usage is TRBJ2-3; TRBD2 is a possible D gene (5 bases). Trimming left V 2 bases short and J 0 bases short, with 7 bases between. Germline V gene sequence: CDR1 SGHTS, CDR2 YDEGEE. The CDR3 length is 14 residues. CDR3 DNA sequence: TGTGCCAGCAGCTTTCGGGATAGCACAGATACGCAGTATTTT. Amino acids: CASSFRDSTDTQYF.

This clone was observed a handful of times. The chain carries TRBV30 and TRBJ2-1; a possible D gene is TRBD2 (5 bases). Per the germline V gene, CDR1 is GTSNPN and CDR2 is SVGIG (reference sequence). The CDR3 extends over 13 amino acids. Between the trimmed V and J ends, which lost 4 bases and 2 bases, there was a span of 9 bases. The CDR3 sequence: CAWTSGAYNEQFF. In DNA form, the CDR3 reads TGTGCCTGGACCAGCGGAGCCTACAATGAGCAGTTCTTC. Together with reference TRBV30 and TRBJ2-1, the CDR3 gives the full variable domain: SQTIHQWPATLVQPVGSPLSLECTVEGTSNPNLYWYRQAAGRGLQLLFYSVGIGQISSEVPQNLSASRPQDRQFILSSKKLLLSDSGFYLCAWTSGAYNEQFFGPGTRLTVL.

About this clone: Other DNA sequences in the same sample also yield this CDR3. The chain couples TRBV6-5 to TRBJ1-1; D remains ambiguous. Looked up from germline, CDR1 is MNHEY and CDR2 is SVGAGI. The CDR3 has 11 residues. V lost 8 bases and J lost 2, with 6 bases in between. CDR3 sequence (DNA): TGTGCCAGCCGACAAAACACTGAAGCTTTCTTT. It yields the protein CASRQNTEAFF.

V gene TRBV5-8 combines with J gene TRBJ2-7; no clear D. Germline V gene data show CDR1 as SGHTS and CDR2 as YDEGEE. V was shortened by 2 bases and J by 4 bases, with 4 bases between the two germline ends. The length of the CDR3 is 11 residues. CDR3 DNA sequence: TGTGCCAGCAGCTTTCAATACGAGCAGTACTTC. It encodes CASSFQYEQYF.

The chain joins TRBV30 to TRBJ2-7; possibly TRBD1 for D (6 bases). V lost 0 bases and J lost 6, with 6 bases in between. Germline values: CDR1 GTSNPN, CDR2 SVGIG (reference sequence). This CDR3 region has 11 residues. The CDR3 sequence: CAWSVQGEQYF. The CDR3, as DNA: TGTGCCTGGAGTGTACAGGGCGAGCAGTACTTC.

In DNA, the CDR3 is TGCAGCGTTCGCTCTGGAAACACCATATATTTT. Encoded protein: CSVRSGNTIYF. The rearrangement joins TRBV29-1 to TRBJ1-3; unclear D gene. V lost 5 bases, J lost 0 bases, and 2 bases lay in between. CDR3 size: 11 residues. Germline V gene data show CDR1 as SQVTM and CDR2 as ANQGSEA.

The chain combines TRBV7-3 with TRBJ2-2; D gene uncertain. Trimming removed 5 bases from V and 0 bases from J, with 13 bases in between. In germline, CDR1 is SGHTA, CDR2 FQGTGA. There are 16 residues in the CDR3. The CDR3 DNA is TGTGCCAGCAGCACCGACACCCCCACGAACACCGGGGAGCTGTTTTTT. This translates into CASSTDTPTNTGELFF.

This clone has a handful of counts. The J gene is TRBJ2-6, the V gene TRBV5-1; 7 bases fit TRBD2. Germline trimming cut 1 base from V and 0 bases from J; bases unmatched to any gene: 10. Looked up from germline, CDR1 is SGHRS and CDR2 is YFSETQ. CDR3 length: 19 amino acids. CDR3 in amino acids: CASSLSGVAGASGANVLTF. The DNA of the CDR3 is TGCGCCAGCAGCTTGTCCGGGGTAGCGGGTGCCTCTGGGGCCAACGTCCTGACTTTC.

V gene TRBV6-5 combines with J gene TRBJ1-2, with a weak D call TRBD1 (6 bases). The CDR3 has 15 residues. Germline values: CDR1 MNHEY, CDR2 SVGAGI. Trimming removed 2 bases from V and 4 bases from J, with 14 bases in between. Here the CDR3 DNA reads TGTGCCAGCAGTTACAGGGGGGGCGGCAGCTATGGCTACACCTTC. Protein sequence: CASSYRGGGSYGYTF.